This is a list of T cell receptor beta chains from one sample in a study of blood T cell repertoires in COVID-19. Measured with immunoSEQ multiplex PCR; TCRdb has only the in-frame clones, and not every one. This repertoire shows around 89,000 clones, less than 80% found once; its top ten account for around 15%. Sequenced material: peripheral blood. The receptors originated from a woman over 75 with acute or convalescent COVID-19. Both conserved end residues are part of each CDR3. D genes are given only for firm matches. Part of the rows lack a size; the others show once, few, many or a class for expanded clones.

size	V	J	D	CDR3	DNA
NA	TRBV15	TRBJ2-7	NA	CATSKDTTYEQYF	TGTGCCACCAGCAAGGACACCACCTACGAGCAGTACTTC
NA	TRBV6-4	TRBJ1-2	TRBD1	CASSEDDRGDGYTF	TGTGCCAGCAGTGAGGACGACAGGGGAGATGGCTACACCTTC
NA	TRBV28	TRBJ1-2	TRBD1	CASSLSGAGGAVLGYTF	TGTGCCAGCAGTTTATCGGGGGCAGGGGGCGCCGTCCTTGGCTACACCTTC
once	TRBV5-1	TRBJ2-3	NA	CASSLDFGTDTQYF	TGCGCCAGCAGCTTGGACTTCGGCACAGATACGCAGTATTTT
NA	TRBV19	TRBJ1-2	TRBD1	CASSMGQAGGYTF	TGTGCCAGTAGTATGGGACAGGCGGGGGGCTACACCTTC
NA	TRBV29-1	TRBJ2-2	NA	CSVVGDTGELFF	TGCAGCGTTGTCGGGGACACCGGGGAGCTGTTTTTT
NA	TRBV6-2/TRBV6-3	TRBJ1-1	NA	CASSYPGQSAFF	TGTGCCAGCAGTTACCCTGGACAGTCGGCTTTCTTT
NA	TRBV28	TRBJ2-4	TRBD1	CASQDRVKNIQYF	TGTGCCTCCCAGGACAGGGTCAAAAACATTCAGTACTTC
NA	TRBV18	TRBJ1-5	NA	CASSPSGTSNQPQHF	TGTGCCAGCTCACCTTCTGGCACTAGCAATCAGCCCCAGCATTTT
NA	TRBV6-5	TRBJ1-3	NA	CASSYGQGPSGNTIYF	TGTGCCAGCAGTTACGGTCAGGGCCCCTCTGGAAACACCATATATTTT
NA	TRBV7-8	TRBJ1-1	NA	CASSRAGGRVDTEAFF	TGTGCCAGCAGCCGGGCGGGGGGCAGGGTGGACACTGAAGCTTTCTTT
NA	TRBV6-6	TRBJ1-6	NA	CASSYSSDSPLHF	TGTGCCAGCAGTTACTCGAGTGATTCACCCCTCCACTTT
NA	TRBV28	TRBJ1-1	NA	CASSLGHPNTEAFF	TGTGCCAGCAGTTTGGGACATCCGAACACTGAAGCTTTCTTT
few	TRBV5-4	TRBJ1-2	TRBD1	CASSPRTGPGDGYTF	TGTGCCAGCAGCCCTCGGACAGGCCCTGGGGATGGCTACACCTTC
NA	TRBV9	TRBJ2-1	TRBD2	CASNPAGGTSYNEQFF	TGTGCCAGCAACCCAGCGGGGGGGACTTCCTACAATGAGCAGTTCTTC
NA	TRBV4-2	TRBJ2-3	TRBD2	CASSRTSGGQSTDTQYF	TGTGCCAGCAGCCGTACTAGCGGGGGGCAGAGCACAGATACGCAGTATTTT
NA	TRBV10-3	TRBJ2-1	TRBD2	CAISERTSGNNEQFF	TGTGCCATCAGCGAAAGGACTAGCGGAAACAATGAGCAGTTCTTC
NA	TRBV9	TRBJ1-5	TRBD1	CASSSQGASNQPQHF	TGTGCCAGCAGCTCACAGGGGGCTAGCAATCAGCCCCAGCATTTT
NA	TRBV19	TRBJ2-7	NA	CASSMTEHPYEQYF	TGTGCCAGTAGTATGACAGAACACCCCTACGAGCAGTACTTC
NA	TRBV7-2	TRBJ1-4	NA	CASSLNQPGTNEKLFF	TGTGCCAGCAGCTTAAATCAGCCCGGGACAAATGAAAAACTGTTTTTT
NA	TRBV28	TRBJ1-1	NA	CASSSPVNRVEAFF	TGTGCCAGCAGTTCCCCGGTTAACAGGGTAGAGGCTTTCTTT
NA	TRBV19	TRBJ1-2	NA	CASSIKVVGQPIF	TGTGCCAGTAGTATCAAGGTAGTCGGACAGCCAATATTC
NA	TRBV6-5	TRBJ1-6	TRBD1	CASSSVPGQANSPLHF	TGTGCCAGCAGTTCCGTTCCGGGACAGGCTAATTCACCCCTCCACTTT
NA	TRBV7-2	TRBJ2-5	NA	CASSLDRGETQYF	TGTGCCAGCAGCTTAGACCGGGGGGAGACCCAGTACTTC
NA	TRBV7-2	TRBJ1-3	NA	CATVQGASGNTIYF	TGTGCCACCGTACAGGGTGCCTCTGGAAACACCATATATTTT
NA	TRBV15	TRBJ1-3	TRBD1	CATRMDRAYSSSGNTIYF	TGTGCCACCCGGATGGACAGGGCCTACTCTAGCTCTGGAAACACCATATATTTT
NA	TRBV5-1	TRBJ1-5	NA	CASSLDGSDQPQHF	TGCGCCAGCAGCTTGGATGGAAGCGATCAGCCCCAGCATTTT
NA	TRBV3-1/TRBV3-2	TRBJ1-1	TRBD1	CASRFQGEAFF	TGTGCCAGCAGGTTTCAGGGGGAGGCTTTCTTT
NA	TRBV10-3	TRBJ1-3	TRBD1	CAISEDRVAGNTIYF	TGTGCCATCAGTGAAGACAGGGTTGCGGGAAACACCATATATTTT
NA	TRBV15	TRBJ1-1	NA	CATSRDTGTRIGRYTEAFF	TGTGCCACCAGCAGAGATACCGGGACACGAATCGGTCGATACACTGAAGCTTTCTTT
NA	TRBV24-1	TRBJ2-4	NA	CATSDSLSRSLSGGQYF	TGTGCCACCAGTGACTCCCTCTCCCGATCCCTCTCAGGAGGTCAGTACTTC
NA	TRBV4-2	TRBJ1-2	TRBD1	CASSQPGTGDFYGYTF	TGTGCCAGCAGCCAACCCGGGACAGGGGATTTTTATGGCTACACCTTC
NA	TRBV6-2/TRBV6-3	TRBJ1-2	NA	CASSVQGLDDYTF	TGTGCCAGCAGTGTCCAGGGTCTAGATGACTACACCTTC
NA	TRBV2	TRBJ2-3	TRBD2	CASTAGTSGNTQYF	TGTGCCAGCACCGCCGGGACTAGCGGGAATACGCAGTATTTT
NA	TRBV9	TRBJ2-5	NA	CASSVGVWETQYF	TGTGCCAGCAGCGTAGGCGTATGGGAGACCCAGTACTTC
NA	TRBV30	TRBJ2-3	TRBD2	CAWSGGLATSTDTQYF	TGTGCCTGGAGTGGGGGACTAGCTACTAGCACAGATACGCAGTATTTT
NA	TRBV7-3	TRBJ2-3	TRBD2	CASSLRGGTDTQYF	TGTGCCAGCAGCTTACGGGGGGGCACAGATACGCAGTATTTT
NA	TRBV7-8	TRBJ1-5	NA	CASSLEGTPNQPQHF	TGTGCCAGCAGCTTAGAGGGGACTCCCAATCAGCCCCAGCATTTT
few	TRBV15	TRBJ1-5	NA	CATSRAGQPQHF	TGTGCCACCAGCAGAGCAGGACAGCCCCAGCATTTT
few	TRBV5-4	TRBJ1-4	TRBD1	CASSPGQINEKLFF	TGTGCCAGCAGCCCGGGACAGATAAATGAAAAACTGTTTTTT
NA	TRBV7-2	TRBJ2-7	TRBD2	CASSTGTSSYEQYF	TGTGCCAGCAGCACCGGGACTAGCAGCTACGAGCAGTACTTC
NA	TRBV9	TRBJ2-2	TRBD2	CARRVAAGGPSSGELFF	TGCGCCCGCCGCGTCGCGGCGGGGGGGCCGTCATCCGGGGAGCTGTTTTTT
NA	TRBV4-1	TRBJ2-1	TRBD2	CASSFSGGADEQFF	TGCGCCAGCAGCTTTAGCGGGGGGGCCGATGAGCAGTTCTTC
NA	TRBV30	TRBJ2-7	NA	CAWSVTYEQYF	TGTGCCTGGAGTGTTACCTACGAGCAGTACTTC
NA	TRBV27	TRBJ1-5	TRBD1	CASRPLGTVINQPQHF	TGTGCCAGCAGGCCCCTAGGGACAGTGATCAATCAGCCCCAGCATTTT
many	TRBV7-2	TRBJ2-1	TRBD2	CASSPAQRGGVGFF	TGTGCCAGCAGCCCCGCCCAGCGGGGGGGAGTGGGCTTCTTC
NA	TRBV6-2/TRBV6-3	TRBJ1-2	NA	CASSYPEGSTGYTF	TGTGCCAGCAGTTACCCCGAGGGATCTACAGGCTACACCTTC
NA	TRBV28	TRBJ2-1	TRBD2	CASSFVQRGGGEQFF	TGTGCCAGCAGTTTTGTCCAGCGGGGGGGCGGTGAGCAGTTCTTC
NA	TRBV4-1	TRBJ1-4	TRBD1	CASSQIKGQGVSTNEKLFF	TGCGCCAGCAGCCAAATCAAAGGACAGGGAGTCTCAACTAATGAAAAACTGTTTTTT
NA	TRBV10-3	TRBJ2-5	TRBD1	CAIGAGGAGETQYF	TGTGCCATCGGGGCAGGGGGCGCCGGGGAGACCCAGTACTTC
NA	TRBV7-9	TRBJ1-5	TRBD1	CASSFGGGKEPQHF	TGTGCCAGCAGCTTCGGAGGGGGCAAGGAGCCCCAGCATTTT
NA	TRBV4-1	TRBJ1-1	NA	CASSRQGRALGTEAFF	TGCGCCAGCAGTCGTCAGGGGCGAGCTCTTGGTACTGAAGCTTTCTTT
NA	TRBV3-1/TRBV3-2	TRBJ1-1	NA	CASSQRGISEAFF	TGTGCCAGCAGCCAGAGGGGGATCTCGGAAGCTTTCTTT
NA	TRBV30	TRBJ2-1	TRBD2	CALRLAGVYNEQFF	TGTGCCTTGCGACTAGCGGGGGTATACAATGAGCAGTTCTTC
NA	TRBV28	TRBJ1-3	NA	CASSGNRDFRNTIYF	TGTGCCAGCAGCGGGAACCGGGACTTCCGCAACACCATATATTTT
NA	TRBV6-1	TRBJ2-1	TRBD2	CASSEAVAGGPYNEQFF	TGTGCCAGCAGTGAAGCTGTAGCGGGGGGGCCCTACAATGAGCAGTTCTTC
NA	TRBV5-1	TRBJ1-5	TRBD1	CASSLGGTGDQPQHF	TGCGCCAGCAGCCTAGGAGGGACAGGGGATCAGCCCCAGCATTTT
NA	TRBV29-1	TRBJ1-1	TRBD1	CSGRTGTASTEAFF	TGCAGCGGCCGGACAGGGACGGCGTCCACTGAAGCTTTCTTT
NA	TRBV4-1	TRBJ2-2	NA	CASSQDSLEQVDTGELFF	TGCGCCAGCAGCCAAGATAGTTTGGAACAGGTAGACACCGGGGAGCTGTTTTTT